The present entry profiles one TCR beta chain with its context. Assay: immunoSEQ multiplex PCR; the TCRdb copy retains only in-frame clones and omits some. This sample has around 45,000 clones, with around 90% found just once. The data originate from a study of T cell changes during pregnancy in multiple sclerosis. The CDR3 covers 15 residues. The germline V gene encodes CDR1 MNHEY and CDR2 SVGAGI. The ends were cut back, 5 bases at V and 3 bases at J, with 13 bases in the middle. The chain employs TRBV6-5 and TRBJ1-4; D is undetermined. The sample here was CD4+ T cells from peripheral blood mononuclear cells, taken in the third trimester of pregnancy. The TCR comes from a female donor with multiple sclerosis, enrolled in a pregnancy study. The CDR3 DNA sequence: TGTGCCAGCAGTCCCTTGGCAGTTTCTAATGAAAAACTGTTTTTT. It specifies CASSPLAVSNEKLFF.